These 10 T cell receptor beta chains share one sample of origin, sequenced in a study of blood T cell repertoires in COVID-19. Sequenced by immunoSEQ multiplex PCR; TCRdb stores in-frame clones only, minus some. Of around 99,000 clones in the sample, around 82% were seen once. Sequencing was performed on peripheral blood. These receptors were taken from a human donor in a cohort sampled during active COVID-19.

The chain joins TRBV30 to TRBJ1-3, with D unresolved. In germline, CDR1 is GTSNPN, CDR2 SVGIG (reference sequence). Trimming took off 4 bases at V and 4 bases at J, with 8 bases between the two ends. This CDR3 contains 12 residues. The CDR3 DNA follows: TGTGCCTGGAAGCGGTCGGGAAACACCATATATTTT. This sequence encodes CAWKRSGNTIYF.

The chain is built from TRBV4-1 and TRBJ2-7, with D perhaps matching TRBD1 (8 bases). The V end was cut by 8 bases, the J end by 6 bases, with 14 bases between. The germline CDR1 and CDR2 sequences are MGHRA and YSYEKL. The length of the CDR3 is 12 residues. In DNA, the CDR3 is TGCGCCAGCTCAAACAGGGGGGGCGAGCAGTACTTC. Its protein product is CASSNRGGEQYF.

The chain recombines TRBV24-1 with TRBJ2-1, with D possibly matching TRBD2 (6 bases). Germline V gene lookup returns CDR1 KGHDR and CDR2 SFDVKD. This CDR3 contains 13 residues. Trimming pared 9 bases from V and 4 bases from J, leaving 12 bases between. The CDR3 bases are TGTGCCACCCGGGACTCGGGATACAATGAGCAGTTCTTC. Its translation: CATRDSGYNEQFF.

The gene calls are TRBV30 and TRBJ1-1, with 9 bases aligning to TRBD1. Trimming took 5 bases from V and 3 from J; bases not matched to a gene: 10. The CDR3 covers 15 residues. Germline CDR1 is GTSNPN and CDR2 is SVGIG (reference sequence). The DNA of the CDR3 is TGTGCCTGGCAACCCCTAGACAGGGGGGACACTGAAGCTTTCTTT. Encoded protein: CAWQPLDRGDTEAFF.

The chain is built from TRBV3-1 (or the pseudogene TRBV3-2) and TRBJ2-1; 12 bases agree with TRBD2. This CDR3 spans 16 amino acids. J lost 6 bases, V lost 4 bases, and 7 bases had no gene match. The germline V gene has CDR1 LGHDT and CDR2 YNNKEL (reference sequence). CDR3 loop: CASSPLLAGGANEQFF. CDR3 nucleotides: TGTGCCAGCAGCCCCCTCCTAGCGGGAGGGGCCAATGAGCAGTTCTTC.

V gene TRBV6-6 combines with J gene TRBJ1-3; D remains ambiguous. V was cut by 2 bases and J by 4 bases, with 9 bases left in between. CDR3 length: 14 amino acids. The germline gives CDR1 MNHNY, CDR2 SVGAGI (reference sequence). The CDR3 spells CASSYEGTGNTIYF. CDR3 DNA: TGTGCCAGCAGTTACGAGGGTACGGGAAACACCATATATTTT.

This clone has a handful of counts. The rearrangement joins TRBV3-1 (or the pseudogene TRBV3-2) to TRBJ2-7; the D gene is possibly TRBD2 (5 bases). Deletions cut 1 base from V and 7 bases from J, with 5 bases between. This CDR3 has 11 amino acids. Germline values: CDR1 LGHDT, CDR2 YNNKEL (reference sequence). Written as DNA, the CDR3 is TGTGCCAGCAGCCAAGGACTAGAGCAGTACGTC. Protein product: CASSQGLEQYV.

The chain has TRBV7-2 and TRBJ2-3; a possible D gene is TRBD2 (6 bases). V lost 5 bases and J 0 bases, leaving 9 bases between the germline ends. The length of the CDR3 is 14 residues. CDR1 is SGHTA and CDR2 is FQGNSA in the germline V gene. The CDR3: CASSHGTSTDTQYF. The CDR3 DNA follows: TGTGCCAGCAGCCATGGGACTAGCACAGATACGCAGTATTTT.

The chain is built from TRBV2 and TRBJ1-6; D is unresolved. Germline V gene data show CDR1 as SNHLY and CDR2 as FYNNEI. V was pared by 9 bases and J by 7 bases, with 7 bases between. This CDR3 is 11 amino acids long. The CDR3 here is CARRLNSPLHF. The CDR3 DNA reads TGTGCCAGGAGACTCAATTCACCCCTCCACTTT. Looking up the rest from reference TRBV2 and TRBJ1-6 gives the full variable domain: EPEVTQTPSHQVTQMGQEVILRCVPISNHLYFYWYRQILGQKVEFLVSFYNNEISEKSEIFDDQFSVERPDGSNFTLKIRSTKLEDSAMYFCARRLNSPLHFGNGTRLTVT.

The chain is built from TRBV27 and TRBJ2-7, with 7 bases aligning to TRBD2. The CDR3 is 13 residues long. J gave up 6 bases and V 8 bases, and 10 bases lay outside the gene matches. Germline-derived CDR1 and CDR2 are MNHEY and SMNVEV (reference sequence). CDR3 nucleotides: TGTGCCAGCCGCCAACGGGGAGGGGCCGAGCAGTACTTC. Protein: CASRQRGGAEQYF.